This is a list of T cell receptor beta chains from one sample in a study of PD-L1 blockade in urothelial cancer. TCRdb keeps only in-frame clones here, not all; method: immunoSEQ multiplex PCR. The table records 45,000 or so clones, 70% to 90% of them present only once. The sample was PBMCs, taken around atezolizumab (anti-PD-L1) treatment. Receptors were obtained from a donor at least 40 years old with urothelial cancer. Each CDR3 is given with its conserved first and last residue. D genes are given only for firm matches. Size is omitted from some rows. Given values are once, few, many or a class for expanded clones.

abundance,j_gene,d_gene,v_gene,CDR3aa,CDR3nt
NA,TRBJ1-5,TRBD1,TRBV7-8,CASSPKRTGGTQPQHF,TGTGCCAGCAGCCCGAAGAGGACAGGGGGCACTCAGCCCCAGCATTTT
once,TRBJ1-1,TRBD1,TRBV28,CASKPGQGLNTEAFF,TGTGCCAGCAAACCGGGACAGGGTTTGAACACTGAAGCTTTCTTT
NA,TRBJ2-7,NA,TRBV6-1,CASSREDRTSYEQYF,TGTGCCAGCAGTCGAGAAGACAGGACCTCCTACGAGCAGTACTTC
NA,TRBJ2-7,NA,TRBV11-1,CASSLRQGPYEQYF,TGTGCCAGCAGCTTACGCCAGGGCCCCTACGAGCAGTACTTC
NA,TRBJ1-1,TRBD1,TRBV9,CASSPGTGGVGTEAFF,TGTGCCAGCAGCCCCGGGACAGGGGGTGTCGGCACTGAAGCTTTCTTT
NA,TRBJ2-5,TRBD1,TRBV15,CATSRDRGGETQYF,TGTGCCACCAGCAGGGACAGGGGAGGTGAGACCCAGTACTTC
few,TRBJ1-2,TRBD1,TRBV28,CASSQGTVPGYTF,TGTGCCAGCAGTCAGGGGACAGTCCCTGGCTACACCTTC
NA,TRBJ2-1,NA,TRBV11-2,CASSLAPQGFNEQFF,TGTGCCAGCAGCTTAGCCCCGCAGGGGTTTAATGAGCAGTTCTTC
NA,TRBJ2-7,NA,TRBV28,CASSLGGSSYEQYF,TGTGCCAGCAGTTTAGGTGGGAGCTCCTACGAGCAGTACTTC
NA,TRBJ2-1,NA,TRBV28,CASSPPRDGSYNEQFF,TGTGCCAGCAGTCCCCCCCGGGATGGGTCCTACAATGAGCAGTTCTTC
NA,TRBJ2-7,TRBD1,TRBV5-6,CAPGGRDSYEQYF,TGTGCCCCAGGGGGTAGGGACTCCTACGAGCAGTACTTC
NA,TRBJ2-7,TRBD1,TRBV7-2,CASSLGWVGTGNNYEQYF,TGTGCCAGCAGCTTAGGGTGGGTAGGGACAGGGAACAACTACGAGCAGTACTTC
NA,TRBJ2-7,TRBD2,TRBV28,CASRVGGLAVYEQYF,TGTGCCAGCAGGGTCGGGGGACTAGCGGTTTACGAGCAGTACTTC
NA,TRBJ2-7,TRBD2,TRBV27,CASSPGLAGGGPEQYF,TGTGCCAGCAGTCCGGGACTAGCGGGAGGGGGACCCGAGCAGTACTTC
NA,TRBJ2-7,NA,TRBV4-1,CASSRPGASYEQYF,TGCGCCAGCAGCCGACCAGGGGCTAGCTACGAGCAGTACTTC
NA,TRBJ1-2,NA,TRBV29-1,CSAGRDTGGGYTF,TGCAGCGCCGGCCGGGACACTGGGGGCGGCTACACCTTC
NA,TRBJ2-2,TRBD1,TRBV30,CAWDRGSGELFF,TGTGCCTGGGACAGGGGGAGCGGGGAGCTGTTTTTT
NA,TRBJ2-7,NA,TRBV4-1,CASSHAGASYEQYF,TGCGCCAGCAGCCACGCGGGCGCCTCCTACGAGCAGTACTTC
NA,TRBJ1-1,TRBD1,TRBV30,CAWRLTRGAEAFF,TGTGCCTGGAGGCTGACCAGGGGGGCTGAAGCTTTCTTT
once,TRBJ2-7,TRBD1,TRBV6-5,CASSDRVEQYF,TGTGCCAGCAGTGACAGGGTCGAGCAGTACTTC
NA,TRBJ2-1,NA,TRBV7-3,CASSPQGGDNEQFF,TGTGCCAGCAGCCCCCAGGGGGGAGACAATGAGCAGTTCTTC
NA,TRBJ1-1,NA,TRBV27,CASSLTGSWNTEAFF,TGTGCCAGCAGTTTAACAGGCTCATGGAACACTGAAGCTTTCTTT
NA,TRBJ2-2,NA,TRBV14,CARALRYSQPRGTGELFF,TGTGCCAGAGCATTGAGGTACAGTCAACCCCGGGGCACCGGGGAGCTGTTTTTT
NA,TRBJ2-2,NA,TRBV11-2,CASSPGGSRTGELFF,TGTGCCAGCAGCCCGGGGGGCTCCCGCACCGGGGAGCTGTTTTTT
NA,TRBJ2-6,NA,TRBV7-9,CASSPRVSGANVLTF,TGTGCCAGCAGCCCCAGGGTCTCTGGGGCCAACGTCCTGACTTTC
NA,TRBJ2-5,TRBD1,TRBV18,CASSQGQQETQYF,TGTGCCAGCTCACAGGGACAGCAAGAGACCCAGTACTTC